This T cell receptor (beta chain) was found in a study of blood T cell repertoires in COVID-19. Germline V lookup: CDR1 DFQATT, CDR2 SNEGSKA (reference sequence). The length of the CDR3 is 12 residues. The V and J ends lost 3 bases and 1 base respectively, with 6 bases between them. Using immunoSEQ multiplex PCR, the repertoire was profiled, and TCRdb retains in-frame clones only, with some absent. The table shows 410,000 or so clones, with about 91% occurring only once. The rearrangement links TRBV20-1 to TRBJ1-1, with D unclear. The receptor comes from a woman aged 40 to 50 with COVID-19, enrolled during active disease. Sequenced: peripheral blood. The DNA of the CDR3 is TGCAGTGCTAGTCTCTCGAACACTGAAGCTTTCTTT. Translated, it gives CSASLSNTEAFF.